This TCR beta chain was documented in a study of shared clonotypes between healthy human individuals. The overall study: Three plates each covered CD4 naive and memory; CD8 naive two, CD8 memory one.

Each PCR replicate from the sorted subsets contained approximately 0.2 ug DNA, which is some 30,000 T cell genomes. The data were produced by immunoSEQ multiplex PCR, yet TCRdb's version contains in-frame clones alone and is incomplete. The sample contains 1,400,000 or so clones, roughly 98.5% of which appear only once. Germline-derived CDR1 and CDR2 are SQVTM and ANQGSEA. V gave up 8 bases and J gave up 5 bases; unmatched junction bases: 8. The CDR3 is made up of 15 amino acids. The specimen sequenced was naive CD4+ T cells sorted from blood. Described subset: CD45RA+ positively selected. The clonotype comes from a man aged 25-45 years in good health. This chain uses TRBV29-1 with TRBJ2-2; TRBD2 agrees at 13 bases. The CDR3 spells CSPVGLAGVTGELFF. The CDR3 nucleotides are TGCAGCCCCGTTGGACTAGCGGGAGTGACCGGGGAGCTGTTTTTT.